Below are 11 T cell receptor beta chains sequenced from a single sample in a study of CD8 T cell repertoires and HIV-1 epitope variants. These receptors lack a known antigen. Assay used: immunoSEQ multiplex PCR; TCRdb lists only in-frame clones, some missing. The sample records more than 3,500 clones, around 68% being singletons. Material for sequencing was cultured CD8+ T cells derived from PBMCs. These TCRs come from a male donor with HIV.

The CDR3 coding sequence is TGTGCCAGCAGCTTGGGGGCCGGCTCTGGGGCCAACGTCCTGACTTTC. Amino acid sequence: CASSLGAGSGANVLTF. The chain recombines TRBV5-6 with TRBJ2-6; D remains ambiguous. The CDR3 is made up of 16 amino acids. The V and J ends lost 0 bases and 0 bases respectively, with 7 bases between them. Germline V gene data show CDR1 as SGHDT and CDR2 as YYEEEE.

This chain uses TRBV4-3 with TRBJ1-2; D ambiguous. Per germline, CDR1 LGHNA and CDR2 YSLEER. V shed 0 bases and J shed 0 bases, with 8 bases lying between them. This CDR3 region has 15 residues. The CDR3 protein is CASSQEAGPNYGYTF. DNA of the CDR3: TGCGCCAGCAGCCAAGAAGCCGGTCCTAACTATGGCTACACCTTC.

The chain has TRBV4-1 and TRBJ2-7; 8 positions match TRBD1. CDR1 and CDR2 (germline): MGHRA, YSYEKL. The junction had 15 bases not matched to a gene; V was cut back by 1 base and J by 1 base. The CDR3 is 19 amino acids. This CDR3 reads CASSQVGGRDRYRSYEQYF. In DNA, the CDR3 is TGCGCCAGCAGCCAAGTCGGAGGCAGGGACAGGTATCGGTCCTACGAGCAGTACTTC.

The chain couples TRBV5-1 to TRBJ2-3; the D is unclear. Trimming took off 4 bases at V and 0 bases at J, with 18 bases between the two ends. The CDR3 sequence is 17 residues long. In germline, CDR1 is SGHRS, CDR2 YFSETQ. CDR3: CASSPDVLLDSTDTQYF. The CDR3 bases are TGCGCCAGCAGCCCCGACGTGCTACTCGATAGCACAGATACGCAGTATTTT.

The chain uses TRBV4-3 and TRBJ2-5, with 9 bases lining up with TRBD1. The J call may not be correct, given that the DNA end is closer to TRBJ2-7. In germline, CDR1 is LGHNA, CDR2 YSLEER. The CDR3 has 16 residues. As DNA, the CDR3 is TGCGCCAGCAGCCAAGATCGGGGACAGGGCTCCTACGAGCAGTACTTC. Its protein product is CASSQDRGQGSYEQYF.

The chain couples TRBV6-5 to TRBJ2-1; no clear D gene. In germline, CDR1 is MNHEY, CDR2 SVGAGI. The CDR3 totals 13 residues. V was pared by 6 bases and J by 3 bases, with 9 bases between. The CDR3 nucleotides are TGTGCCAGCAGCTATGGCCGCTACAATGAGCAGTTCTTC. Protein sequence: CASSYGRYNEQFF.

This clone has only one observation. J is TRBJ2-1 and V is TRBV5-1; no reliable D call. V was pared by 3 bases and J by 0 bases, with 4 bases between. From germline, CDR1 is SGHRS and CDR2 YFSETQ. The CDR3 consists of 13 residues. CDR3 DNA sequence: TGCGCCAGCAGCTCCAGCTCCTACAATGAGCAGTTCTTC. Translated, it gives CASSSSSYNEQFF.

The J gene is TRBJ2-1, the V gene TRBV28; D remains unclear. Germline values: CDR1 MDHEN, CDR2 SYDVKM. The CDR3 totals 12 residues. Trimming pared 2 bases from V and 4 bases from J, leaving 3 bases between. The CDR3 reads CASSLEYNEQFF. For the CDR3, the DNA is TGTGCCAGCAGTTTAGAGTACAATGAGCAGTTCTTC.

J is TRBJ1-2 and V is TRBV15, with D perhaps matching TRBD1 (5 bases). CDR1 and CDR2 (germline): LNHNV, YYDKDF (reference sequence). The CDR3 consists of 14 residues. V was cut by 3 bases and J by 4 bases, with 12 bases left in between. CDR3 amino acids: CATSSLRDGYGYTF. The CDR3 DNA sequence: TGTGCCACCAGCAGTCTTCGGGACGGCTATGGCTACACCTTC.

The chain has TRBV21-1 and TRBJ2-1; TRBD2 reflects the table's D call only, with no check against the DNA. TRBV21-1 is an annotated pseudogene. CDR3 size: 21 residues. CDR3 DNA: TGTGCCAGCAGCGGAGAACCGGGACTAGCGGGAGGGCCCCCCTCCTACAATGAGCAGTTCTTC. It encodes CASSGEPGLAGGPPSYNEQFF.

The V and J genes are TRBV29-1 and TRBJ1-3, with D tentatively TRBD1 (6 bases). The CDR3 runs to 15 residues. The V gene's germline CDR1 is SQVTM and CDR2 ANQGSEA. V lost 6 bases, J lost 0 bases, and 15 bases lay in between. CDR3 amino acids: CSVPQDSASGNTIYF. The CDR3 DNA sequence: TGCAGCGTGCCTCAGGACAGCGCCTCTGGAAACACCATATATTTT.